Each of the 21 T cell receptor beta chains below was sequenced from the same sample in a study of beta chain features in type 1 diabetes. Study results and caveats: Type 1 diabetes patients had moderately but significantly shorter TCRB CDR3s in all four CD4+ subsets.

Expressed TCRB transcripts were sequenced, since all the RNA that had been isolated was reverse transcribed. Assay used: immunoSEQ multiplex PCR; TCRdb lists only in-frame clones, some missing. This table holds about 700,000 clones, around an eighth found once. Their antigens remain unidentified. Specimen: naive CD4+ T cells from blood. The receptors here all came from a man aged 18-30 years with type 1 diabetes.

The V gene is TRBV29-1, the J gene TRBJ2-4; weak D call: TRBD2 (5 bases). V lost 3 bases and J 4 bases, leaving 10 bases between the germline ends. From germline, CDR1 is SQVTM and CDR2 ANQGSEA. The CDR3 has 13 residues. CDR3 in DNA: TGCAGCGTTGATGAGACGGGGAAAAACATTCAGTACTTC. Protein sequence: CSVDETGKNIQYF.

The chain joins TRBV13 to TRBJ2-7; maybe TRBD2 (6 bases). Germline V gives CDR1 PRHDT, CDR2 FYEKMQ (reference sequence). The CDR3 consists of 18 residues. Between the trimmed V and J ends, which lost 2 bases and 3 bases, there was a span of 23 bases. CDR3 sequence: CASSLSATSAGIVYEQYF. Here the CDR3 DNA reads TGTGCCAGCAGCTTATCCGCAACCTCGGCGGGGATCGTCTACGAGCAGTACTTC.

This clone has a handful of counts. This specimen includes other DNA sequences encoding the same CDR3. The chain links TRBV30 to TRBJ2-7, with a possible D match to TRBD1 (7 bases). Trimming cost V 3 bases and J 6 bases, with 9 bases left between them. The length of the CDR3 is 11 residues. CDR1 and CDR2 from the germline V gene are GTSNPN and SVGIG (reference sequence). CDR3 amino acids: CAWSQGGEQYF. CDR3 coding DNA: TGTGCCTGGAGCCAGGGGGGCGAGCAGTACTTC.

The chain is built from TRBV6-1 and TRBJ1-4, with no clear D. The CDR3 runs to 14 residues. The germline V and J ends were trimmed by 3 bases and 7 bases, with 12 bases remaining between them. The germline V gene encodes CDR1 MNHNS and CDR2 SASEGT. The CDR3 reads CASSDRAPTEKLFF. CDR3 sequence (DNA): TGTGCCAGCAGTGACCGGGCCCCAACTGAAAAACTGTTTTTT.

The table lists this clone with a few counts. The V and J genes are TRBV5-1 and TRBJ2-5, with a weak D call TRBD2 (5 bases). There are 13 residues in the CDR3. Trimming took 4 bases from V and 5 from J, leaving 12 bases between them. The germline V gene encodes CDR1 SGHRS and CDR2 YFSETQ. Written as DNA, the CDR3 is TGCGCCAGCAGCCTATCCAAGCGGGAGACCCAGTACTTC. Protein product: CASSLSKRETQYF.

This clone was counted only a few times. The chain uses TRBV29-1 and TRBJ1-1, with D unresolved. The CDR3 is 10 amino acids. From germline, CDR1 is SQVTM and CDR2 ANQGSEA. The V gene lost 6 bases and the J gene lost 0 bases, with 2 bases spanning the gap. The CDR3 DNA sequence: TGCAGCGTCCTGAACACTGAAGCTTTCTTT. Its translation is CSVLNTEAFF.

Worth noting for this clone: Other DNA sequences within the sample encode an identical CDR3. The chain recombines TRBV30 with TRBJ1-2, with TRBD1 matching 7 bases. The ends lost 0 bases at V and 4 bases at J; junction bases unmatched: 2. Germline CDR1 is GTSNPN and CDR2 is SVGIG (reference sequence). There are 13 residues in the CDR3. CDR3 in amino acids: CAWSVQGGYGYTF. Here the CDR3 DNA reads TGTGCCTGGAGTGTGCAGGGGGGCTATGGCTACACCTTC.

This chain links TRBV2 with TRBJ1-5; 11 positions agree with TRBD1. Germline CDR1 and CDR2: SNHLY and FYNNEI. The CDR3 length is 14 residues. V gave up 6 bases and J gave up 5 bases; unmatched junction bases: 3. DNA of the CDR3: TGTGCCAGCAGACCGGACAGGGGGCATCAGCCCCAGCATTTT. Translation gives CASRPDRGHQPQHF.

The V and J genes are TRBV30 and TRBJ2-1; TRBD2 aligns across 8 bases. Germline V gene lookup returns CDR1 GTSNPN and CDR2 SVGIG (reference sequence). V gave up 0 bases and J gave up 4 bases; unmatched junction bases: 11. The CDR3 is 17 residues long. The CDR3 is CAWSVYSGGGNYNEQFF. CDR3 DNA: TGTGCCTGGAGTGTATATTCCGGGGGGGGAAATTACAATGAGCAGTTCTTC. Full variable domain (remainder filled in from reference TRBV30 and TRBJ2-1): SQTIHQWPATLVQPVGSPLSLECTVEGTSNPNLYWYRQAAGRGLQLLFYSVGIGQISSEVPQNLSASRPQDRQFILSSKKLLLSDSGFYLCAWSVYSGGGNYNEQFFGPGTRLTVL.

The table lists this clone with a few counts. The chain couples TRBV19 to TRBJ2-1; 9 bases line up with TRBD1. Per germline, CDR1 LNHDA and CDR2 SQIVND (reference sequence). The V gene end was trimmed by 6 bases and the J gene end by 8 bases; junction bases not matched to a gene: 11. This CDR3 is 15 amino acids long. CDR3 nucleotide sequence: TGTGCCAGTAGATCCCCGGGGACAGGGTCTGATGAGCAGTTCTTC. Protein product: CASRSPGTGSDEQFF.

On this clone: Other DNA sequences from this sample encode an identical CDR3 as well. V gene TRBV6-5 combines with J gene TRBJ1-2; D is unclear. Germline CDR1 MNHEY, CDR2 SVGAGI. V dropped 0 bases and J dropped 4 bases, with 3 bases sitting between them. CDR3 size: 12 residues. In nucleotides, the CDR3 is TGTGCCAGCAGTTACTCCGGCTATGGCTACACCTTC. Protein: CASSYSGYGYTF.

This clone was counted a few times. V usage is TRBV19 and J usage is TRBJ1-4; D not resolved. Germline V CDR1 and CDR2: LNHDA, SQIVND (reference sequence). This CDR3 is built from 17 residues. V dropped 1 base and J dropped 7 bases, with 19 bases sitting between them. This chain's CDR3 is CASSIARFRPGSEKLFF. The CDR3 coding sequence is TGTGCCAGTAGTATAGCCAGGTTCCGGCCTGGTAGTGAAAAACTGTTTTTT.

V gene TRBV5-6 combines with J gene TRBJ1-2, with D perhaps matching TRBD1 (5 bases). The CDR3 is made up of 14 amino acids. V was cut by 4 bases and J by 2 bases, with 12 bases left in between. CDR1 SGHDT and CDR2 YYEEEE come from the germline V gene. The CDR3 DNA sequence: TGTGCCAGCAGCCAGACGGACATGAACTATGGCTACACCTTC. This translates into CASSQTDMNYGYTF. Combining the CDR3 with reference TRBV5-6 and TRBJ1-2 gives the whole variable domain DAGVTQSPTHLIKTRGQQVTLRCSPKSGHDTVSWYQQALGQGPQFIFQYYEEEERQRGNFPDRFSGHQFPNYSSELNVNALLLGDSALYLCASSQTDMNYGYTFGSGTRLTVV.

This clone showed up just a few times. V is TRBV14 and J is TRBJ2-3; 9 bases line up with TRBD2. In germline, CDR1 is SGHDN, CDR2 FVKESK. The CDR3 loop spans 18 amino acids. The V and J ends lost 0 bases and 4 bases, in that order; junction bases with no gene match: 11. CDR3: CASSQEGPPSGAADTQYF. Written as DNA, the CDR3 is TGTGCCAGCAGCCAAGAAGGCCCTCCTAGCGGGGCGGCAGATACGCAGTATTTT.

This chain uses TRBV7-9 with TRBJ2-5; D is ambiguous. This CDR3 region has 11 residues. Per germline, CDR1 SEHNR and CDR2 FQNEAQ (reference sequence). Trimming removed 5 bases from V and 3 bases from J, with 4 bases in between. The DNA for the CDR3 is TGTGCCAGCAGCCAAAAAGAGACCCAGTACTTC. Protein product: CASSQKETQYF.

V gene TRBV7-9 combines with J gene TRBJ1-4, with D maybe TRBD1 (5 bases). V gave up 10 bases and J gave up 1 base, with 13 bases separating them. CDR3 length: 14 residues. From germline, CDR1 is SEHNR and CDR2 FQNEAQ (reference sequence). The CDR3, as DNA: TGTGCCACCGCTGCGGGGGGAACTAATGAAAAACTGTTTTTT. It codes for CATAAGGTNEKLFF.

The gene calls are TRBV7-9 and TRBJ1-2; D remains ambiguous. This CDR3 is 15 amino acids long. Germline-derived CDR1 and CDR2 are SEHNR and FQNEAQ (reference sequence). Trimming took off 1 base at V and 6 bases at J, with 15 bases between the two ends. Here the CDR3 reads CASSLEWASVHGYTF. CDR3 coding DNA: TGTGCCAGCAGCTTAGAGTGGGCGTCGGTCCATGGCTACACCTTC.

This clone was detected only a few times. V gene TRBV15 combines with J gene TRBJ1-5, with unresolved D. This CDR3 is built from 16 residues. Germline lookup yields CDR1 LNHNV and CDR2 YYDKDF (reference sequence). Between the trimmed V and J ends, which lost 0 bases and 1 base, there was a span of 10 bases. CDR3 region: CATSRDIGLSNQPQHF. CDR3 coding DNA: TGTGCCACCAGCAGAGATATAGGGTTGAGCAATCAGCCCCAGCATTTT.

This clone was seen only a few times. The rearrangement uses TRBV13 and TRBJ1-6, with TRBD1 as a possible D gene (5 bases). This CDR3 comprises 17 residues. V was pared by 5 bases and J by 0 bases, with 14 bases between. Germline V CDR1 and CDR2: PRHDT, FYEKMQ (reference sequence). Here the CDR3 reads CASSTSGGSSYNSPLHF. The CDR3 DNA reads TGTGCCAGCAGCACCTCCGGGGGGAGCTCCTATAATTCACCCCTCCACTTT.

There are a few counts of this clone. The V call is TRBV7-2, the J call TRBJ2-1; the match to TRBD1 covers 9 bases. Germline values: CDR1 SGHTA, CDR2 FQGNSA. The CDR3 has 18 residues. The ends lost 1 base at V and 8 bases at J; junction bases unmatched: 15. The CDR3 sequence is CASSLVFRGDRDFDEQFF. The CDR3 bases are TGTGCCAGCAGCTTAGTTTTTCGGGGGGACAGGGACTTCGATGAGCAGTTCTTC. Full variable domain (missing parts from reference TRBV7-2 and TRBJ2-1): GAGVSQSPSNKVTEKGKDVELRCDPISGHTALYWYRQSLGQGLEFLIYFQGNSAPDKSGLPSDRFSAERTGGSVSTLTIQRTQQEDSAVYLCASSLVFRGDRDFDEQFFGPGTRLTVL.

The chain has TRBV2 and TRBJ2-7; D may be TRBD2 (5 bases). The ends were cut back, 6 bases at V and 2 bases at J, with 14 bases in the middle. The CDR3 totals 14 residues. The germline V gene encodes CDR1 SNHLY and CDR2 FYNNEI. In DNA form, the CDR3 reads TGTGCCAGCAGCTCCCCCCCCGGGGCCTACGAGCAGTACTTC. This codes for CASSSPPGAYEQYF.